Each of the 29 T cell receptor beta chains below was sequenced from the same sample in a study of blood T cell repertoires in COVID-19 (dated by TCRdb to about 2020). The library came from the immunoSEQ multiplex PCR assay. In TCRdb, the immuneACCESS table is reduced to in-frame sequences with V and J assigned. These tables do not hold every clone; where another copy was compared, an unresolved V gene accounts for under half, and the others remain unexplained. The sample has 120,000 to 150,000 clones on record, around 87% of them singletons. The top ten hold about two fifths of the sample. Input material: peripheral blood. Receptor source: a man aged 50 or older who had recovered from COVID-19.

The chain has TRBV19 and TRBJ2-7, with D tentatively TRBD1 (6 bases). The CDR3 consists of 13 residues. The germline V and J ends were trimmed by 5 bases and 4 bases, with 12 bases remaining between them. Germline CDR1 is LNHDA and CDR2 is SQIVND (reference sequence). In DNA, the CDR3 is TGTGCCAGTAGTGTCTCAGGGGTATACGAGCAGTACTTC. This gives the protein CASSVSGVYEQYF.

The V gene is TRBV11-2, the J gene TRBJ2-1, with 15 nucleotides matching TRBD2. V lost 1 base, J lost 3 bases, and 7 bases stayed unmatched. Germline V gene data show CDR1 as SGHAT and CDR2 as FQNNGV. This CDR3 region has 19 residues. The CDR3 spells CASSLVGTSGGTNYNEQFF. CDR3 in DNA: TGTGCCAGCAGCTTAGTGGGGACTAGCGGGGGGACCAACTACAATGAGCAGTTCTTC.

CDR3 sequence reads: CASSSARQGAGEQYF. The CDR3 nucleotides read TGTGCCAGCAGCTCCGCGAGGCAGGGGGCGGGGGAGCAGTACTTC. The chain recombines TRBV5-6 with TRBJ2-7, with TRBD1 matching over 8 bases. The junction had 12 bases not matched to a gene; V was cut back by 3 bases and J by 7 bases. The length of the CDR3 is 15 residues. The germline V gene encodes CDR1 SGHDT and CDR2 YYEEEE.

The CDR3: CASSKDRGRREKLFF. CDR3 nucleotide sequence: TGTGCCAGCAGTAAGGACAGGGGGCGCAGGGAAAAACTGTTTTTT. The rearrangement links TRBV6-5 to TRBJ1-4, with TRBD1 matching over 11 bases. Trimming cost V 5 bases and J 8 bases; bases outside gene matches: 7. Germline V gene lookup returns CDR1 MNHEY and CDR2 SVGAGI. The CDR3 extends over 15 amino acids.

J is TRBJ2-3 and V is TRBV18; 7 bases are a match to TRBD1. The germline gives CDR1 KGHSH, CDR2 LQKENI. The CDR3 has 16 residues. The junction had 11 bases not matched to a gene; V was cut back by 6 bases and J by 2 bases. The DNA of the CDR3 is TGTGCCAGCTCGAGCCTTAGGGACAGACACACAGATACGCAGTATTTT. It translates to CASSSLRDRHTDTQYF.

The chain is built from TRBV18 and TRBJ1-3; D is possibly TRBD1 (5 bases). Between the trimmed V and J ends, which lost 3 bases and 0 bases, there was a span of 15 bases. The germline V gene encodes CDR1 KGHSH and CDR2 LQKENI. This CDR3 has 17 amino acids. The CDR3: CASSPNNPGLSGNTIYF. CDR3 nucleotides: TGTGCCAGCTCACCGAACAACCCAGGGCTCTCTGGAAACACCATATATTTT. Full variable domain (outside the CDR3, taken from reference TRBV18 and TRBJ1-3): NAGVMQNPRHLVRRRGQEARLRCSPMKGHSHVYWYRQLPEEGLKFMVYLQKENIIDESGMPKERFSAEFPKEGPSILRIQQVVRGDSAAYFCASSPNNPGLSGNTIYFGEGSWLTVV.

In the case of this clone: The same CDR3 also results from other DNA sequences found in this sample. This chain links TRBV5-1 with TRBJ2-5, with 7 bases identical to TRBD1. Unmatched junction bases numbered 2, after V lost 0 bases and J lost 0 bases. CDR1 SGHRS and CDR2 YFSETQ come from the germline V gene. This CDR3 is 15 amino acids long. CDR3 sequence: CASSLGGQHQETQYF. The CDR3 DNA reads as TGCGCCAGCAGCTTGGGGGGACAGCACCAAGAGACCCAGTACTTC.

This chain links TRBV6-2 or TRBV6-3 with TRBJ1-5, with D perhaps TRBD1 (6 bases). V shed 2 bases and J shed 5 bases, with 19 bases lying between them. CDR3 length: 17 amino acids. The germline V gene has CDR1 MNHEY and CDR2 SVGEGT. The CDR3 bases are TGTGCCAGCAGTTACCCAACCCGGGACAAATCGGATCAGCCCCAGCATTTT. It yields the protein CASSYPTRDKSDQPQHF.

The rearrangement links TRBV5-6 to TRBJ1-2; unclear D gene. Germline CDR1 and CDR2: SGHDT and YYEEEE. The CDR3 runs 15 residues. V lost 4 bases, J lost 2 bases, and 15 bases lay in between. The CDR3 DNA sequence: TGTGCCAGCAGCCCGGAGGGAGGCCAGAACTATGGCTACACCTTC. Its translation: CASSPEGGQNYGYTF.

CDR3 loop: CASGASSGHEQFF. The CDR3 DNA is TGTGCTAGTGGTGCCTCTAGCGGCCATGAGCAGTTCTTC. V and J are TRBV12-5 and TRBJ2-1, with 7 bases lining up with TRBD2. The germline CDR1 and CDR2 sequences are LGHNT and FRNRAP. This CDR3 contains 13 residues. V trimming: 5 bases; J trimming: 8 bases; junction bases outside the gene matches: 6.

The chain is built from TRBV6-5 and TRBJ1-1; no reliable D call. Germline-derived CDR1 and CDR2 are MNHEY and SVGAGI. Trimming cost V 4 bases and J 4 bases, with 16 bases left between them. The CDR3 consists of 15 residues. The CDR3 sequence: CASSLNSGATTEAFF. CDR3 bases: TGTGCCAGCAGTTTAAACAGTGGTGCTACCACTGAAGCTTTCTTT.

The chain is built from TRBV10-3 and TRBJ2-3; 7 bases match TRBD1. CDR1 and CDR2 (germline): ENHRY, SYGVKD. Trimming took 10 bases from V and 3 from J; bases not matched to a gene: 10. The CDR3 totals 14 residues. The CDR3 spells CATLGQAATDTQYF. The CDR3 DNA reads TGTGCCACCCTAGGACAGGCGGCGACAGATACGCAGTATTTT.

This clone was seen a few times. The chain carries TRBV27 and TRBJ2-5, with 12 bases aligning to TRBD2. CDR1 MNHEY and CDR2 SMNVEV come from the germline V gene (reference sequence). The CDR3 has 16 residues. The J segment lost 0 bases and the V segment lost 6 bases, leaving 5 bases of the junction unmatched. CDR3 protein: CASRAWTSGNQETQYF. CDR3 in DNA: TGTGCCAGCAGAGCCTGGACTAGCGGGAACCAAGAGACCCAGTACTTC.

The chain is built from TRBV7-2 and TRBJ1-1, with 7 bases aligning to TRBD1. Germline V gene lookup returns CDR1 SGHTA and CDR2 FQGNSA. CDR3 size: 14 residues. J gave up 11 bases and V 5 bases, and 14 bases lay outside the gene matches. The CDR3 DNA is TGTGCCAGCAGCGCGACAGGGTACGCGACTCTGGCTTTCTTT. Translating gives CASSATGYATLAFF.

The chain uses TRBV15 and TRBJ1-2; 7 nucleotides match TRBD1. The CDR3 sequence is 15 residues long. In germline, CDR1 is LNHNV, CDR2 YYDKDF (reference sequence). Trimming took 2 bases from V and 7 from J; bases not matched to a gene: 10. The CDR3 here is CATSRTRTGRFGYTF. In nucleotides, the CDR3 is TGTGCCACCAGCAGAACCCGGACAGGCCGCTTTGGCTACACCTTC.

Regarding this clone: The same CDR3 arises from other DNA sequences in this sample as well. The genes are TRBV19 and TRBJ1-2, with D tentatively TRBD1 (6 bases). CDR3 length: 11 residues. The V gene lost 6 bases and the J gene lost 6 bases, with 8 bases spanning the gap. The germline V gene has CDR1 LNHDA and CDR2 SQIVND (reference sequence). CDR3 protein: CASRTGDGYTF. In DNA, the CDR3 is TGTGCCAGTAGGACAGGAGATGGCTACACCTTC.

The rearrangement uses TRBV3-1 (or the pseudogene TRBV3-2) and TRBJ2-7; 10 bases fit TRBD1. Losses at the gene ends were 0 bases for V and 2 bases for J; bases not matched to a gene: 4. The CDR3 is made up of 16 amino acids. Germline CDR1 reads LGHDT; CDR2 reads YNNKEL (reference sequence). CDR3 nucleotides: TGTGCCAGCAGCCAAGATGGGACAGGGGCCACCTACGAGCAGTACTTC. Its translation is CASSQDGTGATYEQYF.

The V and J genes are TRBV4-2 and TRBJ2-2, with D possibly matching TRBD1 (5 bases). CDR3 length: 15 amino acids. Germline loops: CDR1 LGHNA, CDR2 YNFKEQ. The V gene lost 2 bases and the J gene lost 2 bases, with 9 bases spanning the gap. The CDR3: CASSQPDRNTGELFF. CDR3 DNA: TGTGCCAGCAGCCAACCCGACAGAAACACCGGGGAGCTGTTTTTT.

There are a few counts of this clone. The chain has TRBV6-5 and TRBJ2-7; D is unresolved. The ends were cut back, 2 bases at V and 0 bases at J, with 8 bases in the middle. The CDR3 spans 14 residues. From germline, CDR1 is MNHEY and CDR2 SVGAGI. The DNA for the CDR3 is TGTGCCAGCAGTTACACTCGGAGCTCCTACGAGCAGTACTTC. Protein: CASSYTRSSYEQYF.

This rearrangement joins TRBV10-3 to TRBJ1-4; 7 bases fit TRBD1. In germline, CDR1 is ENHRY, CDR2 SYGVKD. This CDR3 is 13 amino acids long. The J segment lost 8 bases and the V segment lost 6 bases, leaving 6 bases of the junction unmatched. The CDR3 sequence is CAIRGTAGEKLFF. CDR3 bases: TGTGCCATCAGAGGGACAGCCGGCGAAAAACTGTTTTTT.

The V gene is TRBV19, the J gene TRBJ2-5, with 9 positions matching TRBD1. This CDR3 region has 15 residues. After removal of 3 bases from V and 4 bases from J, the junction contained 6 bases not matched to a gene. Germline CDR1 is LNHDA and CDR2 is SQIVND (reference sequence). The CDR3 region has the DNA TGTGCCAGTAGTATGTCTCCACAGGGGGCAGAGACCCAGTACTTC. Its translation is CASSMSPQGAETQYF.

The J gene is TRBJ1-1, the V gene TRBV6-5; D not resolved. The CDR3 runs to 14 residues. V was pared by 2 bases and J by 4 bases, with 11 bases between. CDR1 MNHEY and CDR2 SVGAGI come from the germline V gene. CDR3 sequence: CASSYRRESTEAFF. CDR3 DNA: TGTGCCAGCAGTTACCGACGGGAATCCACTGAAGCTTTCTTT.

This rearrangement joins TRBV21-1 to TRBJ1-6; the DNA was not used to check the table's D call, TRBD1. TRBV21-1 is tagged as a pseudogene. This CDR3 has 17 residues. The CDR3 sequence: CASSVGNIRGLGSPLHF. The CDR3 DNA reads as TGTGCCAGCAGTGTAGGAAACATAAGGGGCCTGGGCTCACCCCTCCACTTT.

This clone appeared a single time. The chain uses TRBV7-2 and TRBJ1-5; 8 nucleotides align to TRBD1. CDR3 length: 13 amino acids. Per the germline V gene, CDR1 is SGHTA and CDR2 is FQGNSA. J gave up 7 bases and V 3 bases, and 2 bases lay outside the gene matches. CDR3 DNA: TGTGCCAGCAGCTTCACAGGGGGGCAGCCCCAGCATTTT. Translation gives CASSFTGGQPQHF.

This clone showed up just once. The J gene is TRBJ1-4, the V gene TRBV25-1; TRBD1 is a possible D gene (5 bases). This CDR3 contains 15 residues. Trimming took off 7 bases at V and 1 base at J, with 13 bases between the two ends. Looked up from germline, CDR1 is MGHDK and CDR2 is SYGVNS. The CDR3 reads CASNGGWGTNEKLFF. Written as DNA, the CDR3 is TGTGCCAGCAATGGGGGGTGGGGAACTAATGAAAAACTGTTTTTT.

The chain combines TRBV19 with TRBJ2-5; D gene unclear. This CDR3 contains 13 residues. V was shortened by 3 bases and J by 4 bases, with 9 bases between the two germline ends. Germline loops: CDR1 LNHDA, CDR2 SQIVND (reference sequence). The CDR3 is CASSIARRETQYF. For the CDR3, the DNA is TGTGCCAGTAGTATCGCTAGGAGAGAGACCCAGTACTTC. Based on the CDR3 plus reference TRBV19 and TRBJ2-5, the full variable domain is DGGITQSPKYLFRKEGQNVTLSCEQNLNHDAMYWYRQDPGQGLRLIYYSQIVNDFQKGDIAEGYSVSREKKESFPLTVTSAQKNPTAFYLCASSIARRETQYFGPGTRLLVL.

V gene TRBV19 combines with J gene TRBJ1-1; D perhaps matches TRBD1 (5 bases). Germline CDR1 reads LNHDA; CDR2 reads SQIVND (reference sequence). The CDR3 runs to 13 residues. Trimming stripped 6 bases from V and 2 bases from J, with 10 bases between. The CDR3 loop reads CASSLTVNTEAFF. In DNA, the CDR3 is TGTGCCAGTAGCCTGACAGTTAACACTGAAGCTTTCTTT.

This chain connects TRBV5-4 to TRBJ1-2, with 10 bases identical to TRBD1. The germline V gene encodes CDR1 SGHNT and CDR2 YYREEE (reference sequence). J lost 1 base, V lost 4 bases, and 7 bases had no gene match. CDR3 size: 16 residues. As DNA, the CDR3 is TGTGCCAGCAGCCGGGACAGGGGAGGACTTAACTATGGCTACACCTTC. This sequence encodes CASSRDRGGLNYGYTF.

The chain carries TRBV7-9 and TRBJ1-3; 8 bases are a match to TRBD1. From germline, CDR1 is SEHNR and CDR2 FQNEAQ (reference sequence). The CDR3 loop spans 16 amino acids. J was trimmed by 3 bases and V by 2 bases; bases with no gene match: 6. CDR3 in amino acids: CASSLNQGADGNTIYF. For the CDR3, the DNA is TGTGCCAGCAGCTTAAATCAGGGGGCCGATGGAAACACCATATATTTT. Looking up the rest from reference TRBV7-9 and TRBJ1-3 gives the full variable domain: DTGVSQNPRHKITKRGQNVTFRCDPISEHNRLYWYRQTLGQGPEFLTYFQNEAQLEKSRLLSDRFSAERPKGSFSTLEIQRTEQGDSAMYLCASSLNQGADGNTIYFGEGSWLTVV.